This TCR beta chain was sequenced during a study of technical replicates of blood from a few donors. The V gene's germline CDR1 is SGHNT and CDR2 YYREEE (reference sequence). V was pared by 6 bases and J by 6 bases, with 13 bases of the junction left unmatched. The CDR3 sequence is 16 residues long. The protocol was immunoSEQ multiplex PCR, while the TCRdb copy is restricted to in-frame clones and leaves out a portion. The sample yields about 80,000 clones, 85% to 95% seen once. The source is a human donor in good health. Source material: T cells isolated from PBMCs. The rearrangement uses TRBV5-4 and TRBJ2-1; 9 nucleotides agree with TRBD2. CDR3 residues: CASNERGTSILNEQFF. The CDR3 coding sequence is TGTGCCAGCAACGAGCGGGGGACTAGCATTCTCAATGAGCAGTTCTTC.